Listed below are T cell receptor beta chains from one sample, sequenced in a study of shared clonotypes between healthy human individuals. Repertoires were generated with immunoSEQ multiplex PCR, while TCRdb's copy carries only in-frame clones and drops some. Of around 2,100,000 clones listed, just under 95% are singletons. The sequenced sample consisted of naive CD8+ T cells sorted from blood. These TCRs come from a man aged 18 to 30 in good health. Each CDR3 is given with its conserved first and last residue. A D gene is named only where the DNA matches it firmly. Clone size is shown for a subset of rows, as once, few, many or a class of expanded clone.

-	TRBD1	TRBV7-2	TRBJ2-5	TGTGCCAGCAGCTTCTTAGCGTGGACAGGGCTAGAGACCCAGTACTTC	CASSFLAWTGLETQYF
-	-	TRBV9	TRBJ2-2	TGTGCCAGCAGCGACCCGGGGGGCGGGGGCACCGGGGAGCTGTTTTTT	CASSDPGGGGTGELFF
-	TRBD1	TRBV6-5	TRBJ2-2	TGTGCCAGCGGCGACAGGGGATTCACCGGGGAGCTGTTTTTT	CASGDRGFTGELFF
-	TRBD1	TRBV6-1	TRBJ2-7	TGTGCCAGCAGGACGACAGGGTCCTACGAGCAGTACTTC	CASRTTGSYEQYF
-	-	TRBV6-5	TRBJ2-3	TGTGCCAGCAGTTACTTGGACAGTGGGGAAGATACGCAGTATTTT	CASSYLDSGEDTQYF
once	TRBD1	TRBV28	TRBJ2-7	TGTGCCAGCACCCTCGGGACAGGGGTCGAGCAGTACTTC	CASTLGTGVEQYF
-	-	TRBV6-6	TRBJ2-7	TGTGCCAGCAGTTACGGCGTCGGGGAGCAGTACTTC	CASSYGVGEQYF
-	TRBD1	TRBV30	TRBJ2-7	TGTGCCTGGAGTTACGATCAGGGGGTCGAGCAGTACTTC	CAWSYDQGVEQYF
-	-	TRBV7-9	TRBJ2-4	TGTGCCAGCAGCAACGCCGGAATAGAGGCCAAAAACATTCAGTACTTC	CASSNAGIEAKNIQYF
-	-	TRBV18	TRBJ2-7	TGTGCCAGCTCACCAATGGCCGGGGACTCCTACGAGCAGTACTTC	CASSPMAGDSYEQYF
-	TRBD2	TRBV11-2	TRBJ2-3	TGTGCCAGCAGCTTCCGCGGGACTAGCGGGAGTCGTCGAGATACGCAGTATTTT	CASSFRGTSGSRRDTQYF
-	TRBD1	TRBV9	TRBJ2-5	TGTGCCAGCAGCGTAGCCGGACAGGGGGAAGAGACCCAGTACTTC	CASSVAGQGEETQYF
-	-	TRBV9	TRBJ2-2	TGTGCCAGCAGCGTAGTTGGGGATCCAAACACCGGGGAGCTGTTTTTT	CASSVVGDPNTGELFF
-	TRBD2	TRBV7-2	TRBJ2-1	TGTGCCAGCAGCTTGACTAGCGGCATTGAGCAGTTCTTC	CASSLTSGIEQFF
-	TRBD2	TRBV2	TRBJ2-3	TGTGCCAGCACTCTTCTACCGGGACTAGCGGGAGCAGATACGCAGTATTTT	CASTLLPGLAGADTQYF